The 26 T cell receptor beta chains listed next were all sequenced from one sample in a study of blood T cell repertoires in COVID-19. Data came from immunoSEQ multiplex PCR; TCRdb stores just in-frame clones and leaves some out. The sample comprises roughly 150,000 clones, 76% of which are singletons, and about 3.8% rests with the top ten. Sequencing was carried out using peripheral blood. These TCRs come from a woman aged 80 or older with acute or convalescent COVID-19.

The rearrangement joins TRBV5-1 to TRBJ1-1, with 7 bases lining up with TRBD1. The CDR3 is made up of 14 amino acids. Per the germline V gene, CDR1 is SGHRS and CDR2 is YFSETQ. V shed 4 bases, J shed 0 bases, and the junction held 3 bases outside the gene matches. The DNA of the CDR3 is TGCGCCAGCAGCATGGGACAGCTGAACACTGAAGCTTTCTTT. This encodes CASSMGQLNTEAFF. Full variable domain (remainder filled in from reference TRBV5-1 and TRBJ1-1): KAGVTQTPRYLIKTRGQQVTLSCSPISGHRSVSWYQQTPGQGLQFLFEYFSETQRNKGNFPGRFSGRQFSNSRSEMNVSTLELGDSALYLCASSMGQLNTEAFFGQGTRLTVV.

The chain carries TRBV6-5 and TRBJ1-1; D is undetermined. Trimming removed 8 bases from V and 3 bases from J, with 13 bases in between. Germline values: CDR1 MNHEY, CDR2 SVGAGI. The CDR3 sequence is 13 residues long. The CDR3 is CASLPNGHTEAFF. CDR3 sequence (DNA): TGTGCCAGCTTACCAAACGGTCACACTGAAGCTTTCTTT.

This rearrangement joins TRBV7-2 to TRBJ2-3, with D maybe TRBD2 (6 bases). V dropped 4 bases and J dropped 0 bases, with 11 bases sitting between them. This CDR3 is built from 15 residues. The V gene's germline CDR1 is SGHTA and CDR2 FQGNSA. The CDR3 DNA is TGTGCCAGCAGCTCCGGGACTTTTAGCACAGATACGCAGTATTTT. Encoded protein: CASSSGTFSTDTQYF.

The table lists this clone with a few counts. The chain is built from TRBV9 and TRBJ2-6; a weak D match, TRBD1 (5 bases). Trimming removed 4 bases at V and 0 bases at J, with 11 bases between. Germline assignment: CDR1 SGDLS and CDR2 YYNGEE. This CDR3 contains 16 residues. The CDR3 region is CASSMTALSGANVLTF. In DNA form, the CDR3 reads TGTGCCAGCAGCATGACAGCGCTCTCTGGGGCCAACGTCCTGACTTTC.

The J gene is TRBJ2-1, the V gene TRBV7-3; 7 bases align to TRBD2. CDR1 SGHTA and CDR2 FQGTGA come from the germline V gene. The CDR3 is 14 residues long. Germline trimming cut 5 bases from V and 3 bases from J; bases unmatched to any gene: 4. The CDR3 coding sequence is TGTGCCAGCAGCGGGGCGGGGGACTACAATGAGCAGTTCTTC. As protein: CASSGAGDYNEQFF.

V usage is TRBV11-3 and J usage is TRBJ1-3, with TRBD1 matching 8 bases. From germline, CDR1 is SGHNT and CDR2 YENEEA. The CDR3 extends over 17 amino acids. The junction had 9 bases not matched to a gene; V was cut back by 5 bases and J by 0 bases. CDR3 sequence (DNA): TGTGCCAGCAGCGGCTCGACAGGGGACAGCTCTGGAAACACCATATATTTT. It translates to CASSGSTGDSSGNTIYF. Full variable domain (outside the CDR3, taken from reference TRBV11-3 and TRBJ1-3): EAGVVQSPRYKIIEKKQPVAFWCNPISGHNTLYWYLQNLGQGPELLIRYENEEAVDDSQLPKDRFSAERLKGVDSTLKIQPAELGDSAVYLCASSGSTGDSSGNTIYFGEGSWLTVV.

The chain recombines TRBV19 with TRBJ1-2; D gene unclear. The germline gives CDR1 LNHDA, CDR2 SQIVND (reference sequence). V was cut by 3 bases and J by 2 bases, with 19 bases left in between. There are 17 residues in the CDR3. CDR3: CASSIGQFTSQNYGYTF. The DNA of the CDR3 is TGTGCCAGTAGTATCGGTCAATTCACGAGCCAAAACTATGGCTACACCTTC.

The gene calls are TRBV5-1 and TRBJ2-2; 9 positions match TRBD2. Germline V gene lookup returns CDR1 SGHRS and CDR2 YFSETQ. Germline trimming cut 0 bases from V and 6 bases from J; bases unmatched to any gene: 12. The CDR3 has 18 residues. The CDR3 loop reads CASSLVARLAGPAGELFF. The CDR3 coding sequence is TGCGCCAGCAGCTTGGTAGCCCGCCTAGCGGGGCCCGCCGGGGAGCTGTTTTTT.

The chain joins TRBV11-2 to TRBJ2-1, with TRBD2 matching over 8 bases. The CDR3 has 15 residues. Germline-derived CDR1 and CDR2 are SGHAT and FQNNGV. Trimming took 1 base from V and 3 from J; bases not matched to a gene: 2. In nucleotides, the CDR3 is TGTGCCAGCAGCTTAGGACGGGGGGGCTACAATGAGCAGTTCTTC. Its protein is CASSLGRGGYNEQFF.

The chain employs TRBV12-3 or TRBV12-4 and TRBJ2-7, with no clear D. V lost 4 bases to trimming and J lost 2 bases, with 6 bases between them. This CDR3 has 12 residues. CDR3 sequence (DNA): TGTGCCAGCAGTTCGTCCCCCTACGAGCAGTACTTC. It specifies CASSSSPYEQYF.

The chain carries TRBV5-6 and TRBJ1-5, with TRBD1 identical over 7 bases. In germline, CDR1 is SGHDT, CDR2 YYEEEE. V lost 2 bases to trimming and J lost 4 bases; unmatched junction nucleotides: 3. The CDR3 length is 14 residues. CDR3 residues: CASSLGTANQPQHF. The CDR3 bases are TGTGCCAGCAGCTTAGGGACAGCAAATCAGCCCCAGCATTTT.

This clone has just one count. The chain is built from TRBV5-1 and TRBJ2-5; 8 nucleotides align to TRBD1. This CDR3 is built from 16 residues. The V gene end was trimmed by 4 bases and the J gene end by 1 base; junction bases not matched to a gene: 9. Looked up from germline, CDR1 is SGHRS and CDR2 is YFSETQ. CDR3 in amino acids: CASSTSEGQGQETQYF. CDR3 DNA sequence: TGCGCCAGCAGCACCTCTGAAGGACAGGGCCAAGAGACCCAGTACTTC.

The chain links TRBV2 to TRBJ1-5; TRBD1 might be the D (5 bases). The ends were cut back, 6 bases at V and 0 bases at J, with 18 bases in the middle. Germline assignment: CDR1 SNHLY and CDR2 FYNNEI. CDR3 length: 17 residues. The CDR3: CASSSLRGPTSNQPQHF. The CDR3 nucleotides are TGTGCCAGCAGCTCATTGCGGGGCCCGACTAGCAATCAGCCCCAGCATTTT.

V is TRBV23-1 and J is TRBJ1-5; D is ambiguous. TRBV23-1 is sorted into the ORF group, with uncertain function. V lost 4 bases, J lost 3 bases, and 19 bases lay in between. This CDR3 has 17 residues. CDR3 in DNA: TGCGCCAGCAGTCCCATATCGAGGCAGCCCCTCAATCAGCCCCAGCATTTT. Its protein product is CASSPISRQPLNQPQHF.

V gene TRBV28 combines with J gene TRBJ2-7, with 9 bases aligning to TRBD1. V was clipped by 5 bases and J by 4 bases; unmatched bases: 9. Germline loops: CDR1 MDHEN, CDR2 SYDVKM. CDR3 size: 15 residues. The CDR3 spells CASSGTDRGFYEQYF. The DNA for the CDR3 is TGTGCCAGCAGTGGCACGGACAGGGGCTTTTACGAGCAGTACTTC.

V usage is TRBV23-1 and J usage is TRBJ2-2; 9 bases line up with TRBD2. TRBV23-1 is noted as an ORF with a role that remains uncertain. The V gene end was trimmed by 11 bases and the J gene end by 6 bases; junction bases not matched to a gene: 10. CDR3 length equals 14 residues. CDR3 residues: CAGGGRALPGELFF. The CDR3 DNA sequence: TGCGCCGGGGGCGGGAGGGCCCTACCCGGGGAGCTGTTTTTT.

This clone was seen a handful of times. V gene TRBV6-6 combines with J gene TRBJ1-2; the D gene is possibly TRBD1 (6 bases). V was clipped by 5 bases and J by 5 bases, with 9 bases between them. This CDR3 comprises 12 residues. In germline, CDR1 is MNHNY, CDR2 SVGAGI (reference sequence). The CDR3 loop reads CASSNGQYGYTF. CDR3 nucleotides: TGTGCCAGCAGTAACGGACAGTATGGCTACACCTTC.

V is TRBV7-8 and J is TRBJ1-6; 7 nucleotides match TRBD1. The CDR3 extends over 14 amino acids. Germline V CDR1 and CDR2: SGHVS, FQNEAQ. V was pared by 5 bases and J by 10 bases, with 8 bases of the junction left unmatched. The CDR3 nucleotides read TGTGCCAGCAGCCCTGGACAGGTCGCGTCACCCCTCCACTTT. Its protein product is CASSPGQVASPLHF.

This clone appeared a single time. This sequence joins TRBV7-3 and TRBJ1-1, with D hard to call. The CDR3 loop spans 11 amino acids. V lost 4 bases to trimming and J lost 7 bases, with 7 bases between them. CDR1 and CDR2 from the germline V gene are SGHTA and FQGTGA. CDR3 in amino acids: CASSSGVEAFF. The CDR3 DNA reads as TGTGCCAGCAGCTCAGGCGTTGAAGCTTTCTTT.

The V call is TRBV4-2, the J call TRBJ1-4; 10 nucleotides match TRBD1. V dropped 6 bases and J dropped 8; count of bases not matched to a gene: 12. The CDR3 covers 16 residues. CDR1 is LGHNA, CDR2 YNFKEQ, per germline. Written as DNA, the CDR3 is TGTGCCAGCAGGGGCGCCGGGACAGGGGAAGTCGAAAAACTGTTTTTT. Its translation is CASRGAGTGEVEKLFF.

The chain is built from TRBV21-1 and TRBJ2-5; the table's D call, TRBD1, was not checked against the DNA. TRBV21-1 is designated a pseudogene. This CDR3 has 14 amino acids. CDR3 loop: CASSKARTKETQYF. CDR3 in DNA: TGTGCCAGCAGCAAAGCCAGGACAAAAGAGACCCAGTACTTC.

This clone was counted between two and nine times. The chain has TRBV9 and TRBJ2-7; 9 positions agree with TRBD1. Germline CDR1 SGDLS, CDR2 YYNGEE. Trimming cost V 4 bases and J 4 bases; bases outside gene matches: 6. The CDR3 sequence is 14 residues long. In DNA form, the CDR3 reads TGTGCCAGCAGCACGGGACAGGGCGGGTACGAGCAGTACTTC. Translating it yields CASSTGQGGYEQYF.

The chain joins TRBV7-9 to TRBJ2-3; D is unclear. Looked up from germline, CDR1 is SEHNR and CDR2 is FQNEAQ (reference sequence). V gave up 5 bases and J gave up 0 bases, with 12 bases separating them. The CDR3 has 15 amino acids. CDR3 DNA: TGTGCCAGCAGCGTCACGGGTGCAAGCACAGATACGCAGTATTTT. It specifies CASSVTGASTDTQYF.

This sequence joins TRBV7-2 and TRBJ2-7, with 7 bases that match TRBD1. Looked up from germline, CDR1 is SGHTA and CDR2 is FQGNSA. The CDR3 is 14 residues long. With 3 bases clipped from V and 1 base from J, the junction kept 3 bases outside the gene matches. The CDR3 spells CASSFSGGSYEQYF. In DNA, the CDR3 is TGTGCCAGCAGCTTCTCAGGGGGATCCTACGAGCAGTACTTC. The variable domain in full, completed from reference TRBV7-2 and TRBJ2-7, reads GAGVSQSPSNKVTEKGKDVELRCDPISGHTALYWYRQSLGQGLEFLIYFQGNSAPDKSGLPSDRFSAERTGGSVSTLTIQRTQQEDSAVYLCASSFSGGSYEQYFGPGTRLTVT.

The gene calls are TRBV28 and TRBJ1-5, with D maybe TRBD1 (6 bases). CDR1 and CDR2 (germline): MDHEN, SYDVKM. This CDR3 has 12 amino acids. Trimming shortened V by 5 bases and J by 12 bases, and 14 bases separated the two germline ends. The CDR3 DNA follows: TGTGCCAGCAGTCCCTCCGACAGGAGCCAGCATTTT. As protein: CASSPSDRSQHF.

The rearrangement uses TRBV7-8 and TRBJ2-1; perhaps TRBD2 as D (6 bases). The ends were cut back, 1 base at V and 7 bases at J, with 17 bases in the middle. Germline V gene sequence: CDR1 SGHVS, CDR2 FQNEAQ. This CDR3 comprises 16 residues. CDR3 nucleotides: TGTGCCAGCAGCTTAGTGGCGGGGTCGGCAATGAATGAGCAGTTCTTC. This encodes CASSLVAGSAMNEQFF.